The source of this T cell receptor (beta chain) is a study of vaccination and CD4 T cells after COVID-19. The overall study: Two of the convalescents were Hispanic, and the group consisted of six males and four females.

At the Johns Hopkins FTIC core, DNA taken from cultured CD4+ T cells was sequenced by way of the Oncomine TCR Beta short-read assay. Each CDR3 protein gets one entry after TCRdb re-called the PCR reads with MiXCR. Among under 20,000 distinct CDR3 sequences listed, less than 70% were seen once. Germline-derived CDR1 and CDR2 are DFQATT and SNEGSKA (reference sequence). Trimming removed 0 bases at V and 0 bases at J, with 9 bases between. The CDR3 spans 15 residues. Findings of the study overall: Nearly all convalescent vaccine-specific clones, 304 of 307, recognized only SARS-CoV-2 spike.

As to this clonotype: Its antigen is still unknown.

The treatment here: 10-day PBMC culture with coronavirus spike peptide pools or control peptides (ViraFEST assay). Via ViraFEST, peptide pools expanded antigen-specific T cells before TCR sequencing. The chain employs TRBV20-1 and TRBJ1-3; D gene unclear. The TCR was taken from a human donor who had recovered from COVID-19. Sequenced material: CD4+ T cells from blood, cultured in vitro. The CDR3 sequence is CSARDPWNSGNTIYF. In DNA, the CDR3 is TGCAGTGCTAGAGATCCTTGGAACTCTGGAAACACCATATATTTT.